This T cell receptor beta chain came from a study of spatial heterogeneity in lung cancer. Study context: Detected sequences consistently included more beta-chain ones than alpha-chain ones.

Trimming removed 3 bases from V and 0 bases from J, with 13 bases in between. CDR3 length: 15 residues. CDR1 is SGDLS and CDR2 is YYNGEE in the germline V gene. Time point defined: sample taken at primary tumor resection. Extraction of whole RNA from tumor, nontumor lung or frozen PBMC preceded unsorted sequencing. From the 5' RACE reads, TCRdb called clonotypes with MiXCR, one entry per CDR3 protein. The table lists 60,000 to 75,000 distinct CDR3 sequences, roughly 6.6% of them singletons. The table lists this clonotype with a few counts. This sample comprised PBMCs, obtained at surgery. V gene TRBV9 combines with J gene TRBJ2-7, with D tentatively TRBD2 (6 bases). The TCR originated in a female donor with early-stage non-small cell lung cancer. The CDR3 reads CASSGGTANSYEQYF. The CDR3 DNA follows: TGTGCCAGCAGCGGCGGGACGGCGAACTCCTACGAGCAGTACTTC.